These 25 T cell receptor beta chains originate from one sample sequenced in a study of OX40 agonist ivuxolimab in advanced cancers. The library was made by the immunoSEQ multiplex PCR assay. TCRdb retrieved this table from immuneACCESS and kept in-frame rearrangements only. Not all clones are present; in checked studies, unresolved V genes account for under half, and no reason is known for the remainder. The sample table records tens of thousands of clones; approximately 89% of these occur just once. The ten largest make up approximately 0.3% of the sample. The material was CD4+ or CD8+ T cells sorted from blood, obtained in a trial of the OX40 agonist ivuxolimab. Receptor source: an adult with an advanced solid tumor such as melanoma, head and neck, liver or kidney cancer.

This chain joins TRBV19 and TRBJ1-2, with D hard to call. V was shortened by 3 bases and J by 2 bases, with 13 bases between the two germline ends. Germline V lookup: CDR1 LNHDA, CDR2 SQIVND (reference sequence). The CDR3 runs to 15 residues. CDR3 bases: TGTGCCAGTAGTATCCCCCAGCGAAGGAACTATGGCTACACCTTC. It codes for CASSIPQRRNYGYTF.

The chain couples TRBV4-3 to TRBJ2-5, with TRBD2 matching 8 bases. Germline V gives CDR1 LGHNA, CDR2 YSLEER. The J segment lost 4 bases and the V segment lost 1 base, leaving 5 bases of the junction unmatched. This CDR3 is 15 amino acids long. CDR3 loop: CASSQVSGRGETQYF. DNA for the CDR3: TGCGCCAGCAGCCAAGTAAGCGGGAGAGGAGAGACCCAGTACTTC.

The rearrangement links TRBV19 to TRBJ2-1; no firm D call. V gave up 3 bases and J gave up 3 bases, with 0 bases separating them. The CDR3 extends over 11 amino acids. Germline V lookup: CDR1 LNHDA, CDR2 SQIVND (reference sequence). The CDR3 loop is CASSIYNEQFF. The DNA for the CDR3 is TGTGCCAGTAGTATCTACAATGAGCAGTTCTTC.

The genes are TRBV7-2 and TRBJ2-6, with TRBD1 matching over 7 bases. The J segment lost 0 bases and the V segment lost 5 bases, leaving 7 bases of the junction unmatched. The CDR3 totals 17 residues. The V gene's germline CDR1 is SGHTA and CDR2 FQGNSA. The CDR3 sequence: CASSGDSPDSGANVLTF. The DNA of the CDR3 is TGTGCCAGCAGCGGGGACAGTCCCGACTCTGGGGCCAACGTCCTGACTTTC.

This chain links TRBV5-6 with TRBJ1-1; D call uncertain. V lost 4 bases, J lost 6 bases, and 13 bases lay in between. Germline V lookup: CDR1 SGHDT, CDR2 YYEEEE. This CDR3 spans 13 amino acids. As DNA, the CDR3 is TGTGCCAGCAGCGGTGCGGTACGGGCTGAAGCTTTCTTT. This codes for CASSGAVRAEAFF.

This clone was counted a few times. V gene TRBV11-2 combines with J gene TRBJ2-1; TRBD2 aligns across 14 bases. Trimming at V came to 5 bases and at J to 6 bases, leaving 6 bases not matched to a gene. This CDR3 is built from 16 residues. CDR1 and CDR2 (germline): SGHAT, FQNNGV. For the CDR3, the DNA is TGTGCCAGCAGCCCAGGACTAGCGGGAGGCCTCAATGAGCAGTTCTTC. Amino acids: CASSPGLAGGLNEQFF.

This sequence joins TRBV6-5 and TRBJ2-5; D gene unclear. The V gene's germline CDR1 is MNHEY and CDR2 SVGAGI. The CDR3 spans 15 residues. V was shortened by 0 bases and J by 1 base, with 9 bases between the two germline ends. The CDR3 DNA reads as TGTGCCAGCAGTTACTCGAGAGGCCTCCAAGAGACCCAGTACTTC. Its protein product is CASSYSRGLQETQYF.

The chain recombines TRBV4-3 with TRBJ1-2; unclear D gene. Germline V gene sequence: CDR1 LGHNA, CDR2 YSLEER. Trimming shortened V by 0 bases and J by 6 bases, and 14 bases separated the two germline ends. The CDR3 extends over 15 amino acids. The CDR3 nucleotides read TGCGCCAGCAGCCAAGATTTCGGAAGTTTCAATGGCTACACCTTC. Translated: CASSQDFGSFNGYTF.

The CDR3 bases are TGCGCCAGCAGTCACCAGCAAACAATCAACTATGGCTACACCTTC. As protein: CASSHQQTINYGYTF. The gene calls are TRBV23-1 and TRBJ1-2; D uncertain. Being an ORF, TRBV23-1 has a function that is uncertain. This CDR3 is 15 amino acids long. Trimming stripped 3 bases from V and 2 bases from J, with 13 bases between.

This rearrangement joins TRBV5-1 to TRBJ1-1; TRBD1 agrees at 10 bases. CDR3 length: 14 amino acids. CDR1 and CDR2 from the germline V gene are SGHRS and YFSETQ. The V and J ends lost 4 bases and 7 bases, in that order; junction bases with no gene match: 7. In DNA, the CDR3 is TGCGCCAGCAGCACCGGACAGGGGGAGTTTGAAGCTTTCTTT. Its translation: CASSTGQGEFEAFF.

The genes are TRBV4-1 and TRBJ2-2; tentative D call: TRBD1 (6 bases). This CDR3 is 16 amino acids long. The V gene's germline CDR1 is MGHRA and CDR2 YSYEKL. V was shortened by 4 bases and J by 2 bases, with 14 bases between the two germline ends. In DNA, the CDR3 is TGCGCCAGCAGCCTCGGGACAAATGAAAACACCGGGGAGCTGTTTTTT. It yields the protein CASSLGTNENTGELFF.

The gene calls are TRBV4-2 and TRBJ1-2; no clear D gene. V lost 1 base to trimming and J lost 3 bases, with 3 bases between them. Germline CDR1 and CDR2: LGHNA and YNFKEQ. The CDR3 runs to 12 residues. The CDR3 nucleotides are TGTGCCAGCAGCCAAGGGGACTATGGCTACACCTTC. It encodes CASSQGDYGYTF.

V gene TRBV12-2 combines with J gene TRBJ2-2. TRBV12-2 is described as a pseudogene. This CDR3 region has 11 residues. The CDR3 here is CASRLVGELFF. The CDR3 DNA follows: TGTGCAAGTCGCTTAGTTGGGGAGCTGTTTTTT.

The V and J genes are TRBV29-1 and TRBJ1-4, with 7 nucleotides matching TRBD1. Germline V gives CDR1 SQVTM, CDR2 ANQGSEA. The trim removed 6 bases at V and 5 bases at J, leaving 6 bases unmatched. This CDR3 contains 13 residues. This CDR3 reads CSVSGTENEKLFF. Written as DNA, the CDR3 is TGCAGCGTCTCCGGGACAGAGAATGAAAAACTGTTTTTT.

The chain carries TRBV4-2 and TRBJ2-1, with D unclear. V lost 2 bases, J lost 3 bases, and 11 bases lay in between. Germline values: CDR1 LGHNA, CDR2 YNFKEQ. The CDR3 sequence is 15 residues long. DNA for the CDR3: TGTGCCAGCAGCCAAAGGAGCCTTGACTACAATGAGCAGTTCTTC. Translation gives CASSQRSLDYNEQFF.

The V and J genes are TRBV7-9 and TRBJ1-2; no definite D call. Trimming pared 1 base from V and 6 bases from J, leaving 12 bases between. The CDR3 sequence is 14 residues long. CDR1 and CDR2 (germline): SEHNR, FQNEAQ (reference sequence). The CDR3, as DNA: TGTGCCAGCAGCTTAGTGGTCTCAGTGGATGGCTACACCTTC. Protein sequence: CASSLVVSVDGYTF.

This chain connects TRBV18 to TRBJ1-1; a possible D gene is TRBD1 (6 bases). The CDR3 runs to 14 residues. Trimming cost V 6 bases and J 1 base, with 12 bases left between them. Germline CDR1 is KGHSH and CDR2 is LQKENI. The CDR3 region is CASSPGTQNTEAFF. CDR3 nucleotides: TGTGCCAGCTCTCCGGGGACACAGAACACTGAAGCTTTCTTT.

CDR3: CASSEPPSENTGELFF. The DNA of the CDR3 is TGTGCCAGCAGTGAACCCCCTAGCGAGAACACCGGGGAGCTGTTTTTT. The V and J genes are TRBV25-1 and TRBJ2-2; tentative D call: TRBD2 (6 bases). Germline V gives CDR1 MGHDK, CDR2 SYGVNS. With 2 bases removed from V and 1 base from J, the gap between germline ends came to 11 bases. The CDR3 length is 16 residues.

The chain combines TRBV9 with TRBJ1-2; no firm D call. Trimming shortened V by 5 bases and J by 5 bases, and 16 bases separated the two germline ends. CDR3 size: 14 residues. Germline V gives CDR1 SGDLS, CDR2 YYNGEE. The CDR3 nucleotides read TGTGCCAGCAGTAGAGGAATGGAGCGGTATGGCTACACCTTC. This translates into CASSRGMERYGYTF.

The chain uses TRBV19 and TRBJ1-5, with D uncertain. Deletions cut 3 bases from V and 1 base from J, with 16 bases between. The CDR3 runs to 17 residues. Germline CDR1 is LNHDA and CDR2 is SQIVND (reference sequence). The CDR3: CASSILNDLLSNQPQHF. CDR3 sequence (DNA): TGTGCCAGTAGTATCCTGAATGACCTTCTCAGCAATCAGCCCCAGCATTTT.

The rearrangement uses TRBV5-5 and TRBJ2-5; D is undetermined. Germline CDR1 reads SGHKS; CDR2 reads YYEKEE (reference sequence). V shed 0 bases and J shed 0 bases, with 18 bases lying between them. This CDR3 has 18 amino acids. The CDR3 DNA follows: TGTGCCAGCAGCTTGGCCTGGGTCAGGTTATGGAACCAAGAGACCCAGTACTTC. It codes for CASSLAWVRLWNQETQYF.

The J gene is TRBJ2-5, the V gene TRBV9; D gene uncertain. V was pared by 0 bases and J by 5 bases, with 14 bases between. Per germline, CDR1 SGDLS and CDR2 YYNGEE. This CDR3 is 15 amino acids long. DNA for the CDR3: TGTGCCAGCAGCGTAGCCGCGGTTACCGGGGAGACCCAGTACTTC. It encodes CASSVAAVTGETQYF.

The chain has TRBV7-2 and TRBJ2-5; 7 nucleotides align to TRBD1. Per germline, CDR1 SGHTA and CDR2 FQGNSA. The J segment lost 3 bases and the V segment lost 4 bases, leaving 2 bases of the junction unmatched. The CDR3 totals 13 residues. The CDR3 nucleotides read TGTGCCAGCAGCTCAGACAGGGAAGAGACCCAGTACTTC. As protein: CASSSDREETQYF.

This rearrangement joins TRBV5-6 to TRBJ2-7; 8 positions agree with TRBD1. The CDR3 is made up of 15 amino acids. Unmatched junction bases numbered 11, after V lost 5 bases and J lost 4 bases. CDR1 is SGHDT and CDR2 is YYEEEE in the germline V gene. The CDR3 loop is CASSRDRFGGYEQYF. In DNA form, the CDR3 reads TGTGCCAGCAGTCGGGACAGGTTCGGGGGTTACGAGCAGTACTTC.

V and J are TRBV6-5 and TRBJ2-1, with TRBD2 matching over 7 bases. Trimming took 5 bases from V and 10 from J; bases not matched to a gene: 11. The CDR3 runs 14 residues. Germline CDR1 is MNHEY and CDR2 is SVGAGI. The CDR3 DNA follows: TGTGCCAGCAGTCACCCGGGAGCGGGGCGGGAGCAGTTCTTC. It codes for CASSHPGAGREQFF.